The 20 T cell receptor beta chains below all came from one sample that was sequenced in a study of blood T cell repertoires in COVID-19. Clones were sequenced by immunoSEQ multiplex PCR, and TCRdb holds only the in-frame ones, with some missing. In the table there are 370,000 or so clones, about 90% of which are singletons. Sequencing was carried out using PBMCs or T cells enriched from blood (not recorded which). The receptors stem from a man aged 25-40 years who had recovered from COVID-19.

The CDR3 is CASTRDRGRNEQFF. CDR3 sequence (DNA): TGTGCCAGCACCCGGGACAGGGGTAGGAATGAGCAGTTCTTC. The V gene is TRBV6-5, the J gene TRBJ2-1; 10 bases fit TRBD1. The CDR3 length is 14 residues. V lost 7 bases to trimming and J lost 7 bases; unmatched junction nucleotides: 7. Per germline, CDR1 MNHEY and CDR2 SVGAGI.

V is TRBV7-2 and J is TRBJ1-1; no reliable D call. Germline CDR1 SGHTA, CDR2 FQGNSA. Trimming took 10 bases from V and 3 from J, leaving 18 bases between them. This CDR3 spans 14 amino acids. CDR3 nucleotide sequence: TGTGCCATCAACCTCAGAAACCAATACACTGAAGCTTTCTTT. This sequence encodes CAINLRNQYTEAFF.

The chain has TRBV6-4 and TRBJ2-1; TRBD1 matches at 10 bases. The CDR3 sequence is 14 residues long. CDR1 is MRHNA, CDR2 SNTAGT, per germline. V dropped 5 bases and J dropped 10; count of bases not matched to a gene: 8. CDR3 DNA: TGTGCCAGCAGTAGGACAGGGGGAAGGTGGGAGCAGTTCTTC. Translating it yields CASSRTGGRWEQFF.

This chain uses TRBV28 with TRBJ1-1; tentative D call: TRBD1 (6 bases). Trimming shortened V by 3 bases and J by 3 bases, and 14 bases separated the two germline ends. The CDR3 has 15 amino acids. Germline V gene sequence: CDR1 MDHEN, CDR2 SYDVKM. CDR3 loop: CASSFRQGMDTEAFF. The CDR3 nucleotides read TGTGCCAGCAGTTTCCGTCAGGGGATGGACACTGAAGCTTTCTTT.

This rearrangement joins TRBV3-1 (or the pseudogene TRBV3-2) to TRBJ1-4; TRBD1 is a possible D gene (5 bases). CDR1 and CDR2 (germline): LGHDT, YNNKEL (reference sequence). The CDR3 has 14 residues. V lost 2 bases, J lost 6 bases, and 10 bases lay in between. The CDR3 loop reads CASSQQGSYEKLFF. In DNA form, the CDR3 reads TGTGCCAGCAGCCAACAGGGATCGTATGAAAAACTGTTTTTT.

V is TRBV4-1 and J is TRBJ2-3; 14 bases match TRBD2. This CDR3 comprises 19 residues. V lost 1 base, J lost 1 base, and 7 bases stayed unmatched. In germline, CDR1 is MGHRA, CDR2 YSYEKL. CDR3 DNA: TGCGCCAGCAGCCAAGTCGGACTAGCGGGGGGCCGGCGCACAGATACGCAGTATTTT. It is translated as CASSQVGLAGGRRTDTQYF.

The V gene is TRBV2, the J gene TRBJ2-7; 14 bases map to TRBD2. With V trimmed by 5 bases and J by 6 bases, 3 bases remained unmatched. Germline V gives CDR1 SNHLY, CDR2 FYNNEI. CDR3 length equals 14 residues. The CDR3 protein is CASSPGLAGAEQYF. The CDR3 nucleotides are TGTGCCAGCAGTCCGGGACTAGCGGGGGCCGAGCAGTACTTC. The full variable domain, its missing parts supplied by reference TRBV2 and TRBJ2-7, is EPEVTQTPSHQVTQMGQEVILRCVPISNHLYFYWYRQILGQKVEFLVSFYNNEISEKSEIFDDQFSVERPDGSNFTLKIRSTKLEDSAMYFCASSPGLAGAEQYFGPGTRLTVT.

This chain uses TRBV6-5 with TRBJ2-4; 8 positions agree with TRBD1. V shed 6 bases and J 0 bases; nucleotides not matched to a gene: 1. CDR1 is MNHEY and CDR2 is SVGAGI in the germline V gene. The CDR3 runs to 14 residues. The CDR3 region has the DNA TGTGCCAGCAGAGGGACAGGAGCCAAAAACATTCAGTACTTC. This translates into CASRGTGAKNIQYF.

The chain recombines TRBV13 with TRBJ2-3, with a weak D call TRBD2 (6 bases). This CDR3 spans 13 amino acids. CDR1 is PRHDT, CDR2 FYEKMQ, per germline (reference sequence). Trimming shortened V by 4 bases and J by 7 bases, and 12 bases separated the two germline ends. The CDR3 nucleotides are TGTGCCAGCAGCTCTACACTAGCCTATACGCAGTATTTT. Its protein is CASSSTLAYTQYF.

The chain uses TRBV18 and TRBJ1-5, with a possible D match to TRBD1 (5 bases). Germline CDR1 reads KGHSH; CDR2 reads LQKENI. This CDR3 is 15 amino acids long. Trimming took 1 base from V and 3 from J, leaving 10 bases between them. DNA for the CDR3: TGTGCCAGCTCACCACGGGGGGTGGACAATCAGCCCCAGCATTTT. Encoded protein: CASSPRGVDNQPQHF.

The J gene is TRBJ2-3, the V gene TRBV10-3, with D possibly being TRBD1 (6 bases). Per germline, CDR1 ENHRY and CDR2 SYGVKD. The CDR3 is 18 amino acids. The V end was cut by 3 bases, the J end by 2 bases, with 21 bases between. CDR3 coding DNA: TGTGCCATCAGTGACCAGAGACAGGTTGACTCCCCCACAGATACGCAGTATTTT. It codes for CAISDQRQVDSPTDTQYF.

This CDR3 reads CAISETGGARGGYTF. The CDR3 DNA reads TGTGCCATCAGTGAGACAGGGGGCGCCCGGGGTGGCTACACCTTC. This chain links TRBV10-3 with TRBJ1-2; 9 nucleotides align to TRBD1. This CDR3 contains 15 residues. The V gene's germline CDR1 is ENHRY and CDR2 SYGVKD. V was clipped by 2 bases and J by 7 bases; unmatched bases: 8.

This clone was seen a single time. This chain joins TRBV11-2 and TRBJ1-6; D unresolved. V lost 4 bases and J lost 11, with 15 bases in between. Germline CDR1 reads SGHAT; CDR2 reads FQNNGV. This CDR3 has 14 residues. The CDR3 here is CASSWVAEGPPLHF. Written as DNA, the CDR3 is TGTGCCAGCAGCTGGGTCGCGGAGGGCCCACCCCTCCACTTT. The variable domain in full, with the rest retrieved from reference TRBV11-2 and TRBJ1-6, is EAGVAQSPRYKIIEKRQSVAFWCNPISGHATLYWYQQILGQGPKLLIQFQNNGVVDDSQLPKDRFSAERLKGVDSTLKIQPAKLEDSAVYLCASSWVAEGPPLHFGNGTRLTVT.

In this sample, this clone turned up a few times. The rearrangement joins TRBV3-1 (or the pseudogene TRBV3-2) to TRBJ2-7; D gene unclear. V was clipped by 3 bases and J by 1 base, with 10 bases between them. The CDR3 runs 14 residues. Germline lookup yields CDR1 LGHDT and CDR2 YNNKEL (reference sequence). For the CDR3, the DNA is TGTGCCAGCAGCCACCCCAGAGGATCCTACGAGCAGTACTTC. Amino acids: CASSHPRGSYEQYF.

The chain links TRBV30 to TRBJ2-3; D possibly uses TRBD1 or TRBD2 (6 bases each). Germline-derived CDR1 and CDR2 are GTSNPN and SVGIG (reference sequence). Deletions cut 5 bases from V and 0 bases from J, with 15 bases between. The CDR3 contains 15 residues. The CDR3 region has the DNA TGTGCCTGGGGGGGCGGGGCGTCTAGCACAGATACGCAGTATTTT. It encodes CAWGGGASSTDTQYF.

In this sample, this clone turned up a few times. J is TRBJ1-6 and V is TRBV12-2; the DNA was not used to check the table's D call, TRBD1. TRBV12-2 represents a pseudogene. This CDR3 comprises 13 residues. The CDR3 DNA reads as TGTGCAAGTCGCCCCCAGTCAGGATCACCCCTCCACTTT. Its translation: CASRPQSGSPLHF.

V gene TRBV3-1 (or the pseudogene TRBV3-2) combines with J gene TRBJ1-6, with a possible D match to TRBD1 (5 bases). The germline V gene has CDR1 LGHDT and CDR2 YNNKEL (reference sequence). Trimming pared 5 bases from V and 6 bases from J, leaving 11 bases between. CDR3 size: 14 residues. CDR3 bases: TGTGCCAGCAGCATTGTGGGGCTTAATTCACCCCTCCACTTT. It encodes CASSIVGLNSPLHF.

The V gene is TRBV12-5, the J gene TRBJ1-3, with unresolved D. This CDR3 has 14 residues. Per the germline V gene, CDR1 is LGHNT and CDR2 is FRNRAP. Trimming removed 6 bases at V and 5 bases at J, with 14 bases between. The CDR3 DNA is TGTGCTAGTGGCTTCGGGGAGGGCCGAAACACCATATATTTT. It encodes CASGFGEGRNTIYF.

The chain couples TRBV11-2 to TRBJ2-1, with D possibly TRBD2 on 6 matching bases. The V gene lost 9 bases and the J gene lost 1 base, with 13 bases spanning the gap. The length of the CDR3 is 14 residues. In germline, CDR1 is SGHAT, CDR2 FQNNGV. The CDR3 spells CASFTGVSYNEQFF. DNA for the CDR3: TGTGCCAGTTTCACGGGGGTATCCTACAATGAGCAGTTCTTC.

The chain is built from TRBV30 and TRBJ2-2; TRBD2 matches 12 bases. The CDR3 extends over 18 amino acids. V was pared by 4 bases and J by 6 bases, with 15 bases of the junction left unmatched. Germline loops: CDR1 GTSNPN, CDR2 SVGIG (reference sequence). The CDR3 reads CAWTPTLAGGPRAGELFF. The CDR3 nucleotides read TGTGCCTGGACTCCAACTCTAGCGGGGGGGCCCCGGGCCGGGGAGCTGTTTTTT.